This T cell receptor (beta chain) is from a study of neurological immune-mediated disorders. The making of cDNA relied on 5'RACE with 10-nucleotide random UMIs. TCRdb itself ran the 5' RACE reads through MiXCR, one entry per CDR3 protein. The sample contains roughly 80,000 distinct CDR3 sequences, 5% to 6.5% of which appear only once. CDR3 size: 15 residues. Germline CDR1 and CDR2: SGHRS and YFSETQ. V shed 2 bases and J 4 bases; nucleotides not matched to a gene: 5. This clonotype was detected only a few times. No antigen is known for it. The study's findings and limits: Phylogenetic grouping assigned the repertoires of 18 of 34 multiple sclerosis patients to a single related-CDR3 cluster, which may represent a signature.

Time point defined: longitudinal time-point 2. Unsorted libraries were generated from 2 million PBMCs held at -80 degrees C. Sequencing was performed on PBMCs. This clonotype originated in a woman aged 60 to 75 with multiple sclerosis. This chain links TRBV5-1 with TRBJ2-1, with TRBD1 identical over 8 bases. Written as DNA, the CDR3 is TGCGCCAGCAGCTTCCAGGGGGCGGATTACAATGAGCAGTTCTTC. It is translated as CASSFQGADYNEQFF.